The sequence of this TCR beta chain was determined in a study of blood T cell repertoires in COVID-19. Study details: Samples taken during acute and convalescent COVID-19 were collected in the United States, Italy and Spain.

Authors' processing steps: Reference gene primer amplification gave estimated nucleated cell counts. Data came from immunoSEQ multiplex PCR; TCRdb stores just in-frame clones and leaves some out. D and trimming come from the DNA, and the V and J calls and clone size come from that table. The sample records under 250,000 clones, 75% to 85% being singletons. Participants, about 18 to 90 years old, spanned fewer than 30 US areas. Categorization into cohorts depended on clinical history that participants reported. V dropped 0 bases and J dropped 4 bases, with 9 bases sitting between them. The CDR3 has 14 amino acids. Per germline, CDR1 SGHRS and CDR2 YFSETQ.

The TCR originated in a woman between 50 and 59 years old with acute COVID-19. This sequence joins TRBV5-1 and TRBJ2-3; tentative D call: TRBD2 (5 bases). The source material was PBMCs or T cells enriched from blood (not recorded which). The CDR3 loop is CASSLALAADTQYF. As DNA, the CDR3 is TGCGCCAGCAGCTTGGCCCTAGCCGCAGATACGCAGTATTTT.